This entry concerns a single TCR beta chain. The sample comes from a study of blood T cell repertoires in COVID-19. As for the study in general: In each case, the material was cDNA or gDNA derived from T cells, B-cell-depleted T cells, or PBMCs.

V shed 2 bases and J shed 4 bases, with 14 bases lying between them. The V gene's germline CDR1 is SGHVS and CDR2 FQNEAQ. The CDR3 sequence is 16 residues long. Only in-frame clones appear in the TCRdb table, and some are missing; sequencing was by immunoSEQ multiplex PCR. The sample shows 250,000 to 350,000 clones, around 88% of them seen only once. This rearrangement joins TRBV7-8 to TRBJ2-2; D unclear. The clonotype comes from a man aged 25-40 years with acute or convalescent COVID-19. Sequencing input: peripheral blood. In DNA, the CDR3 is TGTGCCAGCAGCTTATCTGTATTCCCTCTCACCGGGGAGCTGTTTTTT. Encoded protein: CASSLSVFPLTGELFF.